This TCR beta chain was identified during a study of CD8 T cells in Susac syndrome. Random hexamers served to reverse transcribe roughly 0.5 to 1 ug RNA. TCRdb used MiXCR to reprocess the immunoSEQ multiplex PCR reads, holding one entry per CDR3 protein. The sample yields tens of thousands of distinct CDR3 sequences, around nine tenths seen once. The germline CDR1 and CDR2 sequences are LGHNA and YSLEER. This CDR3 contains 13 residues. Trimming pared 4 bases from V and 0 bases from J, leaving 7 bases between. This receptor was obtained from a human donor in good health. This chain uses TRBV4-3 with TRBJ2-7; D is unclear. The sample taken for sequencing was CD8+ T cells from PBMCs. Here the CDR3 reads CASSPSPSYEQYF. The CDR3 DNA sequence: TGCGCCAGCAGCCCAAGTCCCTCCTACGAGCAGTACTTC.